A selection of T cell receptor beta chains follows, all from one sample in a study of blood T cells in healthy people across ages. Via MiXCR, TCRdb re-called the 5' RACE reads, giving one row per CDR3 protein. This sample has some 1,000,000 distinct CDR3 sequences, with less than 25% found just once. This sample also appeared in a second study, on T cells of mothers and their children.

The sample taken for sequencing was blood. These receptors were taken from a girl aged 2 to 9 in good health. Both conserved end residues are part of each CDR3. The D gene is left open where the match is weak. For some rows the clone size is stated as once, few or many, or as a class when expanded; others skip it.

v_call	clone_size	j_call	cdr3_length	d_call	cdr3_nt	cdr3_aa
TRBV4-3	few	TRBJ1-2	18	-	TGCGCCAGCAGCCAAGATCTGGTTGGGCAGAGACCTTACTATGGCTACACCTTC	CASSQDLVGQRPYYGYTF
TRBV7-2	few	TRBJ2-4	17	-	TGTGCCAGCAGCCTCCCTCCGGGACACCTAGCCAAAAACATTCAGTACTTC	CASSLPPGHLAKNIQYF
TRBV21-1	few	TRBJ2-5	16	-	TGTGCCAGCAGCAATGTTAAGCGGACCCACCAAGAGACCCAGTACTTC	CASSNVKRTHQETQYF
TRBV27	-	TRBJ2-7	14	-	TGTGCCAGCAGCCTAGTTTCCCCAGCCTACGAGCAGTACTTC	CASSLVSPAYEQYF
TRBV27	few	TRBJ1-2	13	-	TGTGCCAGCAGTGCAGGGTCGGTGTGGGACTACACCTTC	CASSAGSVWDYTF
TRBV5-1	-	TRBJ2-5	16	-	TGCGCCAGCAGCATATTACGGGGGGCTATCCAAGAGACCCAGTACTTC	CASSILRGAIQETQYF
TRBV4-1	few	TRBJ2-1	13	-	TGCGCCAGCAGCTCCGGGACCCGCGGTGAGCAGTTCTTC	CASSSGTRGEQFF
TRBV4-2	few	TRBJ1-2	15	-	TGTGCCAGCAGCCAAGAAGTAGGGATTAACTATGGCTACACCTTC	CASSQEVGINYGYTF
TRBV15	-	TRBJ2-1	14	-	TGTGCCACCAGCAGAGTGGAGAGGGAAGGTGAGCAGTTCTTC	CATSRVEREGEQFF
TRBV12-3/TRBV12-4	few	TRBJ2-1	15	-	TGTGCCAGCAGTTCCGCCGTTGAGGCCTACAATGAGCAGTTCTTC	CASSSAVEAYNEQFF
TRBV3-1	-	TRBJ2-2	14	-	TGTGTCAGCAGCCAATTGTCCGCCTTCGGGGAGCTGTTTTTT	CVSSQLSAFGELFF
TRBV20-1	few	TRBJ2-5	13	-	TGCAGTGCTAGTTTGCAGGGGGGAGAGACCCAGTACTTC	CSASLQGGETQYF
TRBV5-1	-	TRBJ2-1	12	-	TGCGCCAGCAGATACGGGGATGATGAGCAGTTCTTC	CASRYGDDEQFF
TRBV29-1	few	TRBJ2-1	14	-	TGCAGCGCTGATCTTCACGGTGGGCCCAACGAGCAGTTCTTC	CSADLHGGPNEQFF
TRBV28	few	TRBJ1-1	12	-	TGTGCCGGGATGGGGGTGGAGACTGAAGCTTTCTTT	CAGMGVETEAFF
TRBV5-6	once	TRBJ2-5	18	TRBD2	TGTGCCAGCAGCTTGTCTGGACGACTAGCGGCAACCCCGGGGGAGCAGTACTTC	CASSLSGRLAATPGEQYF
TRBV27	-	TRBJ2-2	15	-	TGTGCCAGCAGTTTATCGCGAGCTGGGGTCGGGGAGCTGTTTTTT	CASSLSRAGVGELFF
TRBV20-1	-	TRBJ2-7	15	-	TGCAGTGCTAGCCCCCCAATTCGAGGGAGAGACGAGCAGTACTTC	CSASPPIRGRDEQYF
TRBV6-1	few	TRBJ2-5	14	-	-	CASIRHFGSGTQYF
TRBV29-1	few	TRBJ2-7	15	TRBD1	TGCAGCGTGGGAAGTCCGGGACAGGGAAGCCACGAGCAGTACTTC	CSVGSPGQGSHEQYF
TRBV21-1	few	TRBJ1-1	15	-	TGTGCCAGCAGCAAAAGACAGACGAACCGGTATGAAGCTTTCTTT	CASSKRQTNRYEAFF
TRBV27	-	TRBJ2-5	16	-	TGTGCCAGCAGTTCCCTACAGCGGGTACAACAAGAGACCCAGTACTTC	CASSSLQRVQQETQYF
TRBV3-1	-	TRBJ2-7	16	-	TGTGCCAGCAGCCAGGTCCGGGAGCGGACGACCTACGAGCAGTACTTC	CASSQVRERTTYEQYF
TRBV19	many	TRBJ2-1	14	TRBD1	TGTGCCAGTAGAAAGACAGGGGAATACAATGAGCAGTTCTTC	CASRKTGEYNEQFF
TRBV4-1	once	TRBJ1-4	16	-	TGCGCCAGCAGCCAAGGTCGGGACATCCAGAATGAAAAACTGTTTTTT	CASSQGRDIQNEKLFF
TRBV10-2	few	TRBJ1-5	12	-	TGCGCCAGCAGTGATAATCGACAGCCCCAGCATTTT	CASSDNRQPQHF
TRBV19	-	TRBJ1-2	15	TRBD1	TGTGCCAGTAGTATCGGCCAGGGGGGACCCGGTGGCTACACCTTC	CASSIGQGGPGGYTF
TRBV12-3/TRBV12-4	-	TRBJ1-5	16	-	TGTGCCAGCAGTCCCCGGAAGGGGCAGCTCAATCAGCCCCAGCATTTT	CASSPRKGQLNQPQHF
TRBV20-1	-	TRBJ2-2	12	TRBD2	TGCAGTGCTGGGACTAGCACCGGGGAGCTGTTTTTT	CSAGTSTGELFF
TRBV5-5	few	TRBJ1-1	15	-	TGTGCCAGCAGCTTGGCCGTCGGATCGAACACTGAAGCTTTCTTT	CASSLAVGSNTEAFF
TRBV7-8	few	TRBJ2-7	13	-	TGTGCCAGCAGCTTAGTACCCCTATACGAGCAGTACTTC	CASSLVPLYEQYF
TRBV9	-	TRBJ2-1	14	-	TGTGCCAGCAGCGTAGCAGCTCCCTACAATGAGCAGTTCTTC	CASSVAAPYNEQFF
TRBV25-1	-	TRBJ2-3	17	-	TGTGCCAGCAGTGGCCCGGAGGTTCGAGAGGGCGTAGATACGCAGTATTTT	CASSGPEVREGVDTQYF
TRBV28	few	TRBJ2-3	15	-	TGTGCCAGCAGCTTGACCCGGGATAACACAGATACGCAGTATTTT	CASSLTRDNTDTQYF
TRBV29-1	-	TRBJ2-1	14	TRBD2	TGCAGCGTGGAGATAGCGGGGTACTCCAATGAGCAGTTCTTC	CSVEIAGYSNEQFF
TRBV9	-	TRBJ2-4	15	TRBD2	TGTGCCAGCAGCTTAAGCGGGACCGGTAGTGACATTCAGTACTTC	CASSLSGTGSDIQYF
TRBV21-1	few	TRBJ1-5	15	-	TGTGCCAGCAGCATCCGGTGCCGGGTCAATCAGCCCCAGCATTTT	CASSIRCRVNQPQHF
TRBV20-1	few	TRBJ2-5	14	-	TGCAGTGCTAGACCCACAGGAGGCTGGGAGACCCAGTACTTC	CSARPTGGWETQYF
TRBV5-1	-	TRBJ1-2	16	-	TGCGCCAGCAGCTTGGAAATGGCGGATCATAACTATGGCTACACCTTC	CASSLEMADHNYGYTF
TRBV20-1	few	TRBJ2-1	14	TRBD2	TGCAGTGCTCGAAGCGGGGGGAGGTACAATGAGCAGTTCTTC	CSARSGGRYNEQFF
TRBV11-2	few	TRBJ1-1	14	-	TGTGCCAGCAGCTTAATAACGGGCGTCACTGAAGCTTTCTTT	CASSLITGVTEAFF
TRBV12-3/TRBV12-4	-	TRBJ1-1	15	-	TGTGCCAGCAGTTTCGGCAGGGTAGCGAACACTGAAGCTTTCTTT	CASSFGRVANTEAFF
TRBV12-2	-	TRBJ2-3	18	-	TGTGCAAGTCGCTTAGCGCTCGCCCTAGCGGGAGCTGGAGATACGCAGTATTTT	CASRLALALAGAGDTQYF
TRBV29-1	few	TRBJ2-1	12	-	TGCAGCGTTGAGAAGGGGACCAATGAGCAGTTCTTC	CSVEKGTNEQFF
TRBV6-6	-	TRBJ2-5	16	-	TGTGCCAGCAGTTACACCCGACGGGGCCCTGGGGAGACCCAGTACTTC	CASSYTRRGPGETQYF
TRBV6-1	-	TRBJ2-5	17	-	TGTGCCAGCAGTGAACGGTACGGGACGGCGATACAAGAGACCCAGTACTTC	CASSERYGTAIQETQYF
TRBV5-6	-	TRBJ2-6	16	-	TGTGCCAGCAGCTTGGTAGCAACCTCTGGGGCCAACGTCCTGACTTTC	CASSLVATSGANVLTF
TRBV29-1	-	TRBJ2-5	16	TRBD2	TGCAGCGTTGGAGGTCATTTAGCGGGAGTGGAGGAGACCCAGTACTTC	CSVGGHLAGVEETQYF
TRBV5-6	-	TRBJ1-5	14	-	TGTGCCAGCAGCTTTCCAGGTCGCAATCAGCCCCAGCATTTT	CASSFPGRNQPQHF
TRBV6-2/TRBV6-3	few	TRBJ2-7	15	-	TGTGCCAGCAGTTACCGGCACCTTTTGGCCTACGAGCAGTACTTC	CASSYRHLLAYEQYF
TRBV6-5	-	TRBJ1-1	13	TRBD1	TGTGCCAGCACCCCGACAGGGGGGCTTGAAGCTTTCTTT	CASTPTGGLEAFF
TRBV27	-	TRBJ1-1	12	-	TGTGCCAGCGGTCACCTGGGCGGTGAAGCTTTCTTT	CASGHLGGEAFF
TRBV2	-	TRBJ1-6	15	-	TGTGCCAGCAGTGTTTATCAGGTCCGGAATTCACCCCTCCACTTT	CASSVYQVRNSPLHF
TRBV4-2	-	TRBJ2-1	15	-	TGTGCCAGCAGCCGAGGGACTGCCTCCTACAATGAGCAGTTCTTC	CASSRGTASYNEQFF
TRBV7-3	-	TRBJ2-3	14	-	TGTGCCAGCAGCTTAGTCGGGTACACAGATATGCAGTATTTT	CASSLVGYTDMQYF
TRBV2	once	TRBJ2-7	12	-	TGTGCCAGCGACCTCGGGGCAGCCGAGCAGTACTTC	CASDLGAAEQYF
TRBV15	once	TRBJ1-2	15	-	TGTGCCACCAGCAGAGATAATTTTGGGTCCTATGGCTACACCTTC	CATSRDNFGSYGYTF
TRBV29-1	few	TRBJ1-1	13	-	TGCAGCGTTGATGGCTCCAGGAACACTGAAGCTTTCTTT	CSVDGSRNTEAFF